The present T cell receptor beta chain was sequenced within a study of read filtering for tumor transcriptome and immune sequencing. Molecular barcoded adaptors covering alpha/delta and beta/gamma chains were used on roughly 400 ng RNA. TCRdb re-called the reads with MiXCR, one entry per CDR3 protein. The sample includes more than 55,000 distinct CDR3 sequences, approximately 18% of them seen just once. Source material: a population of CD138-negative cells sorted from bone marrow. This TCR came from a donor at least 40 years old with multiple myeloma.

The CDR3 DNA reads as TGTGCCAGCAGTTTAGAGTCTTCCCCCCCTGGACGGGAAAAACTGTTTTTT. Its translation: CASSLESSPPGREKLFF. This sequence joins TRBV12-3 or TRBV12-4 and TRBJ1-4, with D unclear. This CDR3 region has 17 residues. V lost 1 base and J 8 bases, leaving 20 bases between the germline ends.